This entry concerns a single TCR beta chain. This sample was included in a study of blood T cell repertoires in COVID-19. Original processing notes: It was from reference gene primer amplification that nucleated cell counts were estimated. TCRdb keeps only in-frame clones here, not all; method: immunoSEQ multiplex PCR. The DNA gave D and trimming, while V, J and clone size come from that table. The repertoire holds under 80,000 clones, with approximately 90% as singletons. The TCR was taken from a human donor in a cohort sampled during active COVID-19. Sequenced material: peripheral blood.

The DNA of the CDR3 is TGTGCCAGCAGTGAAAGGCCCTCCGGGTCCTCCTCCTACGAGCAGTACTTC. Encoded protein: CASSERPSGSSSYEQYF. The chain couples TRBV2 to TRBJ2-7; D is uncertain. CDR3 length: 17 residues. V lost 2 bases and J 0 bases, leaving 17 bases between the germline ends. CDR1 SNHLY and CDR2 FYNNEI come from the germline V gene.